This paragraph reports one T cell receptor beta chain. Germline loops: CDR1 SGHVS, CDR2 FNYEAQ. The CDR3 contains 15 residues. The ends were cut back, 6 bases at V and 7 bases at J, with 18 bases in the middle. This table comes from immunoSEQ multiplex PCR, and its TCRdb copy is limited to in-frame clones, with some not included. The sample records 30,000 to 45,000 clones, 92% being singletons. This sample was taken from a study of T cell changes during pregnancy in multiple sclerosis. The sequencing here drew on CD4+ T cells from peripheral blood mononuclear cells, taken after pregnancy. This chain joins TRBV7-6 and TRBJ1-4, with D possibly TRBD1 on 5 matching bases. This TCR came from a female donor with multiple sclerosis, enrolled in a pregnancy study. CDR3 region: CASSKADIRGEKLFF. The CDR3 nucleotides are TGTGCCAGCAGTAAGGCGGACATAAGGGGTGAAAAACTGTTTTTT.